The 27 T cell receptor beta chains given below trace back to one sample, sequenced in a study of beta chain features in type 1 diabetes. These TCRs' antigens remain unknown. Whole-study findings and limits: The study found moderately but significantly shorter TCRB CDR3s in all four CD4+ subsets of Type 1 diabetes patients.

cDNA synthesis used the whole RNA isolate, giving expressed TCRB sequences. Libraries were prepared by immunoSEQ multiplex PCR; TCRdb keeps only in-frame clonotypes and omits some of them. The sample has 25,000 to 30,000 clones; less than 70% are singletons. The sequencing input was Tregs from blood. Source of these receptors: a woman under 30 with type 1 diabetes.

V gene TRBV2 combines with J gene TRBJ2-5; 10 positions agree with TRBD2. The end of the DNA is better explained by TRBJ2-7, so the J call may be wrong. There are 12 residues in the CDR3. The germline V gene encodes CDR1 SNHLY and CDR2 FYNNEI. The CDR3 nucleotides are TGTGCCAGCAGAGGACTAGCGGACGAGCAGTACTTC. It specifies CASRGLADEQYF.

The chain has TRBV5-4 and TRBJ2-5, with 8 bases lining up with TRBD1. J lost 3 bases, V lost 4 bases, and 5 bases had no gene match. Germline V lookup: CDR1 SGHNT, CDR2 YYREEE (reference sequence). The CDR3 consists of 14 residues. In DNA form, the CDR3 reads TGTGCCAGCAGCAAGGGACAGGTAGAAGAGACCCAGTACTTC. The encoded protein is CASSKGQVEETQYF.

V is TRBV13 and J is TRBJ2-4; TRBD2 matches 8 bases. The V segment lost 5 bases and the J segment 15 bases; nucleotides outside the gene matches: 9. The CDR3 has 12 residues. Germline V gene sequence: CDR1 PRHDT, CDR2 FYEKMQ (reference sequence). CDR3 DNA: TGTGCCAGCAGCCGGGGGGGATCCGGTTTGTACTTC. It translates to CASSRGGSGLYF.

J is TRBJ1-1 and V is TRBV10-3; D gene uncertain. Trimming left V 1 base short and J 8 bases short, with 8 bases between. Germline values: CDR1 ENHRY, CDR2 SYGVKD. The CDR3 runs to 12 residues. CDR3 DNA: TGTGCCATCAGTGAGTATAGCGTGGAAGCTTTCTTT. Translating it yields CAISEYSVEAFF.

V and J are TRBV28 and TRBJ2-1; TRBD1 matches 8 bases. The CDR3 is 14 residues long. Trimming cost V 4 bases and J 13 bases; bases outside gene matches: 12. The V gene's germline CDR1 is MDHEN and CDR2 SYDVKM. CDR3 sequence: CASSSLRTGLAQFF. The DNA for the CDR3 is TGTGCCAGCAGTTCCCTCCGGACAGGGTTGGCCCAGTTCTTC.

The chain employs TRBV25-1 and TRBJ2-7; maybe TRBD2 (5 bases). Germline V gives CDR1 MGHDK, CDR2 SYGVNS. V was clipped by 7 bases and J by 3 bases, with 22 bases between them. This CDR3 is built from 16 residues. The chain's CDR3 is CASTKAGEATHYEQYF. The CDR3, as DNA: TGTGCCAGCACCAAAGCCGGGGAAGCGACCCACTACGAGCAGTACTTC.

This chain joins TRBV2 and TRBJ1-5; no definite D call. Trimming shortened V by 5 bases and J by 5 bases, and 10 bases separated the two germline ends. The CDR3 spans 13 residues. Looked up from germline, CDR1 is SNHLY and CDR2 is FYNNEI. The CDR3 loop reads CASSYEGYQPQHF. The DNA of the CDR3 is TGTGCCAGCAGTTATGAGGGATATCAGCCCCAGCATTTT.

This chain links TRBV5-1 with TRBJ2-3, with 13 bases that match TRBD2. V shed 0 bases and J 4 bases; nucleotides not matched to a gene: 5. This CDR3 spans 17 amino acids. The germline gives CDR1 SGHRS, CDR2 YFSETQ. For the CDR3, the DNA is TGCGCCAGCAGCTTGGCCACTAGCGGGAGGGCGGCAGATACGCAGTATTTT. It specifies CASSLATSGRAADTQYF.

J is TRBJ2-5 and V is TRBV4-1, with TRBD2 as a possible D gene (6 bases). The CDR3 runs to 13 residues. V gave up 3 bases and J gave up 2 bases, with 7 bases separating them. Germline loops: CDR1 MGHRA, CDR2 YSYEKL. The CDR3 is CASSQGGQETQYF. As DNA, the CDR3 is TGCGCCAGCAGCCAGGGGGGACAAGAGACCCAGTACTTC.

The J gene is TRBJ2-1, the V gene TRBV9; D gene uncertain. This CDR3 contains 13 residues. V was cut by 4 bases and J by 5 bases, with 10 bases left in between. The germline V gene encodes CDR1 SGDLS and CDR2 YYNGEE. The CDR3 reads CASSQGANNEQFF. The CDR3 DNA follows: TGTGCCAGCAGCCAAGGAGCAAACAATGAGCAGTTCTTC.

The J gene is TRBJ2-6, the V gene TRBV7-6; D gene uncertain. The CDR3 covers 17 residues. Trimming removed 1 base at V and 0 bases at J, with 10 bases between. The germline gives CDR1 SGHVS, CDR2 FNYEAQ. The CDR3 nucleotides are TGTGCCAGCAGCTTAGAAACTCCCCACTCTGGGGCCAACGTCCTGACTTTC. It yields the protein CASSLETPHSGANVLTF. Looking up the rest from reference TRBV7-6 and TRBJ2-6 gives the full variable domain: GAGVSQSPRYKVTKRGQDVALRCDPISGHVSLYWYRQALGQGPEFLTYFNYEAQQDKSGLPNDRFSAERPEGSISTLTIQRTEQRDSAMYRCASSLETPHSGANVLTFGAGSRLTVL.

The V and J genes are TRBV6-5 and TRBJ1-5; 7 positions match TRBD1. Germline-derived CDR1 and CDR2 are MNHEY and SVGAGI. The CDR3 is 15 residues long. V was pared by 5 bases and J by 3 bases, with 7 bases of the junction left unmatched. The DNA for the CDR3 is TGTGCCAGCAGTCAGACCGGGACAGCCAATCAGCCCCAGCATTTT. Translation: CASSQTGTANQPQHF.

This clone was observed once. The chain recombines TRBV10-3 with TRBJ1-1; unclear D gene. CDR3 length: 13 residues. Trimming took 7 bases from V and 1 from J, leaving 10 bases between them. Per germline, CDR1 ENHRY and CDR2 SYGVKD. Here the CDR3 reads CAINPNSNTEAFF. CDR3 bases: TGTGCCATCAATCCAAATTCGAACACTGAAGCTTTCTTT.

The CDR3 coding sequence is TGTGCCAGCAGCTTCTCGGGACAGGGAGAGACCCAGTACTTC. This sequence encodes CASSFSGQGETQYF. The genes are TRBV5-5 and TRBJ2-5; 9 bases map to TRBD1. With V trimmed by 2 bases and J by 4 bases, 3 bases remained unmatched. Germline values: CDR1 SGHKS, CDR2 YYEKEE (reference sequence). CDR3 length equals 14 residues. The full variable domain, with the rest looked up from reference TRBV5-5 and TRBJ2-5, is DAGVTQSPTHLIKTRGQQVTLRCSPISGHKSVSWYQQVLGQGPQFIFQYYEKEERGRGNFPDRFSARQFPNYSSELNVNALLLGDSALYLCASSFSGQGETQYFGPGTRLLVL.

J is TRBJ1-2 and V is TRBV11-3; 10 bases line up with TRBD1. Germline V CDR1 and CDR2: SGHNT, YENEEA. This CDR3 is built from 16 residues. V was clipped by 1 base and J by 0 bases; unmatched bases: 2. In DNA, the CDR3 is TGTGCCAGCAGCTTAGCAGGGACAGGGGCTAACTATGGCTACACCTTC. Translation: CASSLAGTGANYGYTF. Based on the CDR3 plus reference TRBV11-3 and TRBJ1-2, the full variable domain is EAGVVQSPRYKIIEKKQPVAFWCNPISGHNTLYWYLQNLGQGPELLIRYENEEAVDDSQLPKDRFSAERLKGVDSTLKIQPAELGDSAVYLCASSLAGTGANYGYTFGSGTRLTVV.

The rearrangement joins TRBV21-1 to TRBJ2-7; TRBD1 is taken as the D call from the table, unchecked against the DNA. TRBV21-1 is flagged as a pseudogene. This CDR3 spans 14 amino acids. CDR3 bases: TGTGCCAGCTGCTCCGGGACAGGGGTCCACGAGCAGTACGTC. Protein: CASCSGTGVHEQYV.

V is TRBV18 and J is TRBJ1-1, with D perhaps matching TRBD1 (6 bases). V gave up 6 bases and J gave up 1 base, with 9 bases separating them. The CDR3 loop spans 13 amino acids. Germline-derived CDR1 and CDR2 are KGHSH and LQKENI. The CDR3 spells CASSEGQNTEAFF. CDR3 coding DNA: TGTGCCAGCTCCGAGGGACAGAACACTGAAGCTTTCTTT. The whole variable domain, filled in from reference TRBV18 and TRBJ1-1, reads NAGVMQNPRHLVRRRGQEARLRCSPMKGHSHVYWYRQLPEEGLKFMVYLQKENIIDESGMPKERFSAEFPKEGPSILRIQQVVRGDSAAYFCASSEGQNTEAFFGQGTRLTVV.

The chain has TRBV25-1 and TRBJ2-2, with 9 bases matching TRBD1. The CDR3 totals 16 residues. The V and J ends lost 4 bases and 0 bases, in that order; junction bases with no gene match: 3. Germline V lookup: CDR1 MGHDK, CDR2 SYGVNS. The DNA of the CDR3 is TGTGCCAGCAGTGCCGGGACAGGGACGAACACCGGGGAGCTGTTTTTT. Amino acids: CASSAGTGTNTGELFF.

This chain uses TRBV5-6 with TRBJ2-3; maybe TRBD2 (6 bases). Germline values: CDR1 SGHDT, CDR2 YYEEEE. This CDR3 is built from 14 residues. Trimming stripped 0 bases from V and 1 base from J, with 6 bases between. This chain's CDR3 is CASSLAGGTDTQYF. The DNA of the CDR3 is TGTGCCAGCAGCTTGGCGGGAGGCACAGATACGCAGTATTTT.

This chain uses TRBV6-5 with TRBJ2-2; 12 bases fit TRBD2. The CDR3 length is 15 residues. The V gene end was trimmed by 5 bases and the J gene end by 6 bases; junction bases not matched to a gene: 4. Germline CDR1 reads MNHEY; CDR2 reads SVGAGI. The CDR3 DNA is TGTGCCAGCAGTCCGACTAGCGGGAGCGCCGGGGAGCTGTTTTTT. Protein product: CASSPTSGSAGELFF.

A single count supports this clone. This chain uses TRBV19 with TRBJ1-5; no reliable D call. V lost 3 bases and J 5 bases, leaving 14 bases between the germline ends. This CDR3 contains 15 residues. The germline CDR1 and CDR2 sequences are LNHDA and SQIVND (reference sequence). The CDR3 DNA reads TGTGCCAGTAGTATCCGAAGCGGACTGGATCAGCCCCAGCATTTT. Amino acid sequence: CASSIRSGLDQPQHF.

The chain couples TRBV7-8 to TRBJ2-5; possibly TRBD2 for D (5 bases). Germline loops: CDR1 SGHVS, CDR2 FQNEAQ. The CDR3 sequence is 12 residues long. V was pared by 5 bases and J by 5 bases, with 9 bases between. CDR3 sequence reads: CASSPPGETQYF. The CDR3 nucleotides are TGTGCCAGCAGCCCGCCGGGGGAGACCCAGTACTTC.

In this sample, this clone turned up a few times. This chain links TRBV7-8 with TRBJ1-4; D remains ambiguous. Germline-derived CDR1 and CDR2 are SGHVS and FQNEAQ. CDR3 length: 13 amino acids. Trimming took 1 base from V and 9 from J, leaving 9 bases between them. The CDR3 region is CASSLGLGQKLFF. CDR3 sequence (DNA): TGTGCCAGCAGCTTAGGTCTTGGGCAAAAACTGTTTTTT.

This chain connects TRBV6-6 to TRBJ1-6; possibly TRBD1 for D (5 bases). The CDR3 spans 15 residues. Trimming removed 0 bases from V and 10 bases from J, with 13 bases in between. CDR1 is MNHNY and CDR2 is SVGAGI in the germline V gene (reference sequence). CDR3 in DNA: TGTGCCAGCAGTTACTCTTCTCCGGGGGGATCACCCCTCCACTTT. As protein: CASSYSSPGGSPLHF.

This sequence joins TRBV5-5 and TRBJ2-7, with 9 bases that match TRBD1. V lost 5 bases, J lost 8 bases, and 8 bases stayed unmatched. The CDR3 totals 13 residues. Germline CDR1 SGHKS, CDR2 YYEKEE (reference sequence). CDR3 in amino acids: CASRSGQGIKQYF. CDR3 nucleotide sequence: TGTGCCAGCAGGTCGGGACAGGGCATCAAGCAGTACTTC.

This clone was observed a handful of times. The junction shows a germline mismatch at one end, possibly a read error. The chain recombines TRBV6-1 with TRBJ2-7, with D possibly being TRBD1 (6 bases). There are 13 residues in the CDR3. Germline lookup yields CDR1 MNHNS and CDR2 SASEGT. The CDR3, as DNA: TGTGCCAGCAGTGAATACCGGGTCGACAGGCAGGACTTC. Protein sequence: CASSEYRVDRQDF.

This clone has just a few counts. The V gene is TRBV5-4, the J gene TRBJ2-3; 12 bases agree with TRBD2. Germline assignment: CDR1 SGHNT and CDR2 YYREEE (reference sequence). Trimming took 4 bases from V and 6 from J; bases not matched to a gene: 15. There are 18 residues in the CDR3. In DNA, the CDR3 is TGTGCCAGCAGCGATAGAGAAAAGACTAGCGGGAGACCGGATACGCAGTATTTT. It encodes CASSDREKTSGRPDTQYF. Full variable domain (remainder filled in from reference TRBV5-4 and TRBJ2-3): ETGVTQSPTHLIKTRGQQVTLRCSSQSGHNTVSWYQQALGQGPQFIFQYYREEENGRGNFPPRFSGLQFPNYSSELNVNALELDDSALYLCASSDREKTSGRPDTQYFGPGTRLTVL.